The sequence of this T cell receptor beta chain was determined in a study of T cells in Graves' hyperthyroidism and ophthalmopathy. Per the germline V gene, CDR1 is MNHEY and CDR2 is SMNVEV (reference sequence). V was shortened by 5 bases and J by 3 bases, with 11 bases between the two germline ends. This CDR3 contains 14 residues. This clonotype was seen ten or more times. RNA transcripts provided the source from which TCR beta CDR3 regions were amplified. The HTBI primer set drove a first-round RT-PCR of the TCR CDR3. TCRdb fed the multiplex PCR reads into MiXCR, producing one record per CDR3 protein. The sample has fewer than 650,000 distinct CDR3 sequences; roughly 15% are singletons.

The sequence was collected from a woman between 35 and 50 years old with Graves' ophthalmopathy. The sequencing sample was made of blood. The chain carries TRBV27 and TRBJ1-5; possible D gene TRBD1, 5 bases. The CDR3 DNA sequence: TGTGCCAGCAGTGAGACAGCTTTCAATCAGCCCCAGCATTTT. Its translation: CASSETAFNQPQHF.